One T cell receptor beta chain is described in this entry. Its antigen remains unknown. The data are from a study of blood T cells in healthy people across ages. General study points: CMV infection status of these donors was not known. With unsorted PBMCs, a conclusive comparison of naive versus antigen-experienced cells was not possible.

The CDR3 has 15 residues. Germline values: CDR1 MDHEN, CDR2 SYDVKM. Between the trimmed V and J ends, which lost 7 bases and 2 bases, there was a span of 16 bases. Per-sample PBMC isolation yielded at least 6.5 million cells. A second PCR of roughly 6 to 12 cycles used a sample-barcoded 5' primer and a J-beta primer mix. Each cDNA molecule carried a tag from a template-switch adaptor that contained 12 random nucleotides. Each CDR3 protein is one row after TCRdb ran MiXCR on the 5' RACE reads. The data show roughly 1,700,000 distinct CDR3 sequences, roughly 27% seen once. The genes are TRBV28 and TRBJ2-3; tentatively, D is TRBD1 or TRBD2 (6 bases each). The sequence was obtained from a woman aged 30 to 39 in good health. The sequenced sample consisted of blood. CDR3 protein: CASIFGGLDTDTQYF. DNA of the CDR3: TGTGCCAGCATCTTTGGGGGGCTCGACACAGATACGCAGTATTTT.